The 22 T cell receptor beta chains reported below all come from one sample, sequenced in a study of T cell responses to AZD1222 COVID-19 vaccine. Assay: immunoSEQ multiplex PCR; the TCRdb copy retains only in-frame clones and omits some. The sample lists approximately 100,000 clones; about 83% were seen once. Source: peripheral blood, taken on day 0 of AZD1222 vaccination. Receptor source: an adult in good health.

This clone was counted once. The chain employs TRBV7-8 and TRBJ2-7, with D tentatively TRBD1 (5 bases). Trimming left V 1 base short and J 2 bases short, with 15 bases between. This CDR3 contains 16 residues. Germline assignment: CDR1 SGHVS and CDR2 FQNEAQ. CDR3 loop: CASSLGSSPRAYEQYF. The CDR3 nucleotides are TGTGCCAGCAGCTTAGGGAGTTCGCCCAGGGCCTACGAGCAGTACTTC.

V usage is TRBV12-5 and J usage is TRBJ2-7; maybe TRBD1 (6 bases). CDR1 and CDR2 from the germline V gene are LGHNT and FRNRAP. Deletions cut 4 bases from V and 6 bases from J, with 10 bases between. This CDR3 is built from 12 residues. The CDR3 loop is CASGSRQVEQYF. In nucleotides, the CDR3 is TGTGCTAGTGGTTCCAGACAGGTCGAGCAGTACTTC.

This clone was recorded a few times. The V and J genes are TRBV27 and TRBJ1-2; tentatively, D is TRBD1 (5 bases). This CDR3 has 13 amino acids. Germline V lookup: CDR1 MNHEY, CDR2 SMNVEV (reference sequence). The V gene lost 7 bases and the J gene lost 3 bases, with 12 bases spanning the gap. In DNA form, the CDR3 reads TGTGCCAGCACCGGGCCCAGGGACTATGGCTACACCTTC. Its translation: CASTGPRDYGYTF.

This chain uses TRBV21-1 with TRBJ1-5; the D call of TRBD1 is as the table states it, not checked on the DNA. TRBV21-1 is shown as a pseudogene. This CDR3 contains 13 residues. The CDR3 here is CASSIRANQPQHF. For the CDR3, the DNA is TGTGCCAGCAGCATCAGGGCGAATCAGCCCCAGCATTTT.

The chain has TRBV5-4 and TRBJ2-5; TRBD2 matches 7 bases. This CDR3 region has 15 residues. Germline-derived CDR1 and CDR2 are SGHNT and YYREEE (reference sequence). The trim removed 0 bases at V and 7 bases at J, leaving 9 bases unmatched. DNA of the CDR3: TGTGCCAGCAGCTTGGCCAGAGCGGGGAACGGGACCCAGTACTTC. It encodes CASSLARAGNGTQYF.

The chain joins TRBV28 to TRBJ1-5, with 7 bases lining up with TRBD1. The CDR3 contains 16 residues. Germline V gene data show CDR1 as MDHEN and CDR2 as SYDVKM. J lost 1 base, V lost 3 bases, and 6 bases had no gene match. This CDR3 reads CASSFAGGGSNQPQHF. In nucleotides, the CDR3 is TGTGCCAGCAGTTTTGCAGGGGGGGGAAGCAATCAGCCCCAGCATTTT.

This rearrangement joins TRBV18 to TRBJ2-5, with TRBD1 identical over 9 bases. CDR1 is KGHSH, CDR2 LQKENI, per germline. This CDR3 spans 17 amino acids. The trim removed 0 bases at V and 5 bases at J, leaving 10 bases unmatched. CDR3 loop: CASSPPVLTGGSETQYF. The CDR3 DNA follows: TGTGCCAGCTCACCACCGGTCTTGACAGGGGGGTCGGAGACCCAGTACTTC.

The genes are TRBV29-1 and TRBJ2-7, with 7 bases matching TRBD1. Germline V lookup: CDR1 SQVTM, CDR2 ANQGSEA. CDR3 length: 12 residues. Trimming took 5 bases from V and 4 from J; bases not matched to a gene: 5. The CDR3 loop is CSVIQGQYEQYF. Written as DNA, the CDR3 is TGCAGCGTTATACAGGGGCAGTACGAGCAGTACTTC.

The chain is built from TRBV4-3 and TRBJ2-1, with 7 bases aligning to TRBD2. Germline CDR1 is LGHNA and CDR2 is YSLEER. V shed 2 bases, J shed 4 bases, and the junction held 5 bases outside the gene matches. The CDR3 totals 15 residues. In DNA form, the CDR3 reads TGCGCCAGCAGCCAATTTAGCGGGCCATACAATGAGCAGTTCTTC. Its protein is CASSQFSGPYNEQFF.

V is TRBV3-1 (or the pseudogene TRBV3-2) and J is TRBJ2-2; D is uncertain. CDR3 length: 15 amino acids. The V end lost 4 bases, the J end lost 1 base, and 10 bases lay between the germline ends. CDR1 is LGHDT, CDR2 YNNKEL, per germline (reference sequence). CDR3 protein: CASSRGNWNTGELFF. Written as DNA, the CDR3 is TGTGCCAGCAGCCGGGGAAACTGGAACACCGGGGAGCTGTTTTTT.

This clone was seen more than once but under ten times. Other DNA sequences within the sample encode an identical CDR3. This chain links TRBV27 with TRBJ1-1; tentative D call: TRBD1 (6 bases). Germline CDR1 reads MNHEY; CDR2 reads SMNVEV (reference sequence). Trimming took 7 bases from V and 0 from J, leaving 9 bases between them. CDR3 length equals 13 residues. The CDR3 region is CASTQGLNTEAFF. In DNA form, the CDR3 reads TGTGCCAGCACACAGGGATTGAACACTGAAGCTTTCTTT.

The chain joins TRBV9 to TRBJ1-6; weak D call: TRBD1 (6 bases). V gave up 2 bases and J gave up 6 bases, with 12 bases separating them. Germline CDR1 reads SGDLS; CDR2 reads YYNGEE. The CDR3 length is 15 residues. The CDR3: CASSVSTGTNSPLHF. CDR3 DNA: TGTGCCAGCAGCGTTTCGACAGGTACTAATTCACCCCTCCACTTT.

Points on this clone: Additional DNA sequences in this sample encode the identical CDR3. This chain joins TRBV2 and TRBJ2-6; no clear D gene. Germline V lookup: CDR1 SNHLY, CDR2 FYNNEI. The CDR3 runs to 12 residues. The V gene lost 6 bases and the J gene lost 2 bases, with 2 bases spanning the gap. The CDR3 loop is CASSAGANVLTF. As DNA, the CDR3 is TGTGCCAGCAGCGCTGGGGCCAACGTCCTGACTTTC.

This chain links TRBV28 with TRBJ1-1; 7 positions match TRBD1. The germline gives CDR1 MDHEN, CDR2 SYDVKM. V dropped 7 bases and J dropped 6; count of bases not matched to a gene: 5. The CDR3 is 12 amino acids. CDR3: CASMRGPPEAFF. DNA of the CDR3: TGTGCCAGCATGAGGGGGCCGCCTGAAGCTTTCTTT.

The chain carries TRBV19 and TRBJ2-1; 7 nucleotides match TRBD2. The germline V gene encodes CDR1 LNHDA and CDR2 SQIVND (reference sequence). V lost 6 bases, J lost 3 bases, and 2 bases stayed unmatched. This CDR3 contains 13 residues. CDR3 sequence (DNA): TGTGCCAGTAGCGTAGCGGGCTACAATGAGCAGTTCTTC. It translates to CASSVAGYNEQFF.

The rearrangement uses TRBV10-3 and TRBJ2-5; tentatively, D is TRBD2 (6 bases). The germline V gene has CDR1 ENHRY and CDR2 SYGVKD. This CDR3 has 14 residues. V was pared by 3 bases and J by 3 bases, with 11 bases between. The CDR3: CAISEGLPKETQYF. DNA of the CDR3: TGTGCCATCAGTGAAGGACTACCTAAAGAGACCCAGTACTTC.

V is TRBV7-2 and J is TRBJ2-7; 7 bases fit TRBD1. Germline V lookup: CDR1 SGHTA, CDR2 FQGNSA. The CDR3 runs to 11 residues. Trimming took 5 bases from V and 10 from J; bases not matched to a gene: 5. The CDR3 nucleotides read TGTGCCAGCAGCCTCACAGGGGTACAGTACTTC. Translated, it gives CASSLTGVQYF.

The chain has TRBV6-6 and TRBJ2-7, with 11 positions matching TRBD2. The V and J ends lost 6 bases and 3 bases, in that order; junction bases with no gene match: 7. There are 15 residues in the CDR3. CDR1 and CDR2 (germline): MNHNY, SVGAGI (reference sequence). CDR3: CASRPRTSGFYEQYF. CDR3 sequence (DNA): TGTGCCAGCAGGCCTCGGACTAGCGGGTTCTACGAGCAGTACTTC.

This chain uses TRBV2 with TRBJ1-6; D unresolved. The length of the CDR3 is 11 residues. Germline CDR1 is SNHLY and CDR2 is FYNNEI. V lost 5 bases and J 10 bases, leaving 6 bases between the germline ends. The CDR3 is CASSYHSPLHF. The CDR3 coding sequence is TGTGCCAGCAGTTATCACTCACCCCTCCACTTT. Looking up the rest from reference TRBV2 and TRBJ1-6 gives the full variable domain: EPEVTQTPSHQVTQMGQEVILRCVPISNHLYFYWYRQILGQKVEFLVSFYNNEISEKSEIFDDQFSVERPDGSNFTLKIRSTKLEDSAMYFCASSYHSPLHFGNGTRLTVT.

This chain uses TRBV6-5 with TRBJ2-7; 9 bases fit TRBD2. The CDR3 runs 16 residues. CDR1 is MNHEY and CDR2 is SVGAGI in the germline V gene. The trim removed 0 bases at V and 5 bases at J, leaving 8 bases unmatched. This chain's CDR3 is CASSYSTAGGPHEQYF. The CDR3 nucleotides are TGTGCCAGCAGTTACTCGACGGCGGGAGGGCCCCACGAGCAGTACTTC.

The table lists this clone with a count of one. J is TRBJ1-1 and V is TRBV19; 7 nucleotides match TRBD1. Germline CDR1 is LNHDA and CDR2 is SQIVND (reference sequence). After removal of 7 bases from V and 5 bases from J, the junction contained 7 bases not matched to a gene. CDR3 length: 13 residues. The CDR3: CASMGTQGTEAFF. In DNA form, the CDR3 reads TGTGCCAGTATGGGAACACAGGGGACTGAAGCTTTCTTT.

The chain carries TRBV28 and TRBJ1-2; tentative D call: TRBD1 (5 bases). The germline gives CDR1 MDHEN, CDR2 SYDVKM. V was clipped by 3 bases and J by 5 bases, with 13 bases between them. The CDR3 is made up of 14 amino acids. CDR3 residues: CASSFERGGYGYTF. In DNA form, the CDR3 reads TGTGCCAGCAGTTTTGAAAGGGGTGGGTATGGCTACACCTTC.